These 21 T cell receptor beta chains were sequenced from one sample in a study of blood T cell repertoires in COVID-19 (dated by TCRdb to the early 2020s). Receptors were amplified or captured by the immunoSEQ multiplex PCR assay. This is the immuneACCESS table as TCRdb keeps it, with only in-frame sequences that have V and J called. A part of the clones is gone; compared with another copy, unresolved V genes explain less than half, and the rest is unexplained. Within this sample are about 69,000 clones, with roughly 90% of them counted one time only. The ten top clones hold 2% of the sample. The sequenced material came from peripheral blood. The receptors were sampled from a man aged 25 to 45 with acute or convalescent COVID-19.

The CDR3 spells CASSPTGEATEAFF. As DNA, the CDR3 is TGTGCCAGCAGCCCGACGGGGGAAGCTACTGAAGCTTTCTTT. The chain recombines TRBV9 with TRBJ1-1, with a possible D match to TRBD1 (5 bases). Trimming pared 4 bases from V and 5 bases from J, leaving 15 bases between. CDR1 is SGDLS, CDR2 YYNGEE, per germline. CDR3 length: 14 residues.

V usage is TRBV4-2 and J usage is TRBJ2-4; 13 bases align to TRBD2. Unmatched junction bases numbered 7, after V lost 0 bases and J lost 8 bases. The CDR3 sequence is 17 residues long. The germline gives CDR1 LGHNA, CDR2 YNFKEQ. The CDR3 spells CASSQDPLAGGRYIQYF. CDR3 sequence (DNA): TGTGCCAGCAGCCAAGATCCACTAGCGGGAGGGCGGTACATTCAGTACTTC.

This chain joins TRBV6-5 and TRBJ1-2, with TRBD1 as a possible D gene (6 bases). In germline, CDR1 is MNHEY, CDR2 SVGAGI. V shed 5 bases and J shed 8 bases, with 21 bases lying between them. The CDR3 is made up of 15 amino acids. DNA for the CDR3: TGTGCCAGCAGTACCCATTACGCAGGGGAGAACGGCTACACCTTC. This gives the protein CASSTHYAGENGYTF.

This clone was observed once. The chain uses TRBV5-8 and TRBJ2-5; 9 nucleotides line up with TRBD1. The V gene end was trimmed by 2 bases and the J gene end by 10 bases; junction bases not matched to a gene: 12. Looked up from germline, CDR1 is SGHTS and CDR2 is YDEGEE. CDR3 size: 15 residues. In DNA form, the CDR3 reads TGTGCCAGCAGCTTATTTCCGGGACAGGGTAAAGGCCAGTACTTC. It codes for CASSLFPGQGKGQYF.

This chain uses TRBV24-1 with TRBJ2-3, with 13 bases fitting TRBD2. Unmatched junction bases numbered 4, after V lost 4 bases and J lost 4 bases. The CDR3 is made up of 16 amino acids. Germline CDR1 KGHDR, CDR2 SFDVKD. CDR3 residues: CATSESTSGGSDTQYF. The CDR3 nucleotides read TGTGCCACCAGTGAATCGACTAGCGGGGGGTCAGATACGCAGTATTTT.

The chain has TRBV29-1 and TRBJ2-1; TRBD2 matches 10 bases. V was clipped by 2 bases and J by 9 bases; unmatched bases: 1. This CDR3 spans 12 amino acids. Germline-derived CDR1 and CDR2 are SQVTM and ANQGSEA. The CDR3 region has the DNA TGCAGCGTTGAAACTAGCGGGGTTGAGCAGTTCTTC. Its translation: CSVETSGVEQFF.

The chain couples TRBV6-2 or TRBV6-3 to TRBJ2-1, with 10 nucleotides matching TRBD2. Germline V CDR1 and CDR2: MNHEY, SVGEGT. The CDR3 sequence is 16 residues long. V shed 4 bases and J 4 bases; nucleotides not matched to a gene: 7. The CDR3, as DNA: TGTGCCAGCAGTTCTTCACTAGCGGGGCGGTACAATGAGCAGTTCTTC. Its protein is CASSSSLAGRYNEQFF.

This chain links TRBV13 with TRBJ1-4; 8 bases line up with TRBD1. Germline-derived CDR1 and CDR2 are PRHDT and FYEKMQ (reference sequence). The CDR3 contains 19 residues. Trimming at V came to 4 bases and at J to 0 bases, leaving 13 bases not matched to a gene. The CDR3 is CASSSLEGTGDSTNEKLFF. Here the CDR3 DNA reads TGTGCCAGCAGCTCCCTTGAAGGGACAGGAGATTCAACTAATGAAAAACTGTTTTTT.

The rearrangement links TRBV7-9 to TRBJ1-4, with D unclear. Per germline, CDR1 SEHNR and CDR2 FQNEAQ (reference sequence). Trimming removed 5 bases from V and 0 bases from J, with 7 bases in between. This CDR3 contains 14 residues. The CDR3 DNA follows: TGTGCCAGCAGCCCAGATGCAACTAATGAAAAACTGTTTTTT. It encodes CASSPDATNEKLFF. Together with reference TRBV7-9 and TRBJ1-4, the CDR3 gives the full variable domain: DTGVSQNPRHKITKRGQNVTFRCDPISEHNRLYWYRQTLGQGPEFLTYFQNEAQLEKSRLLSDRFSAERPKGSFSTLEIQRTEQGDSAMYLCASSPDATNEKLFFGSGTQLSVL.

CDR3 nucleotides: TGTGCCAGCAGCCGACCCACAAAAGACAGGGTGGGTGGCTACACCTTC. Translated, it gives CASSRPTKDRVGGYTF. The V and J genes are TRBV5-4 and TRBJ1-2; 7 bases align to TRBD1. V lost 4 bases, J lost 7 bases, and 16 bases stayed unmatched. Per germline, CDR1 SGHNT and CDR2 YYREEE (reference sequence). CDR3 size: 16 residues.

The V gene is TRBV18, the J gene TRBJ1-2, with D uncertain. Trimming stripped 2 bases from V and 3 bases from J, with 7 bases between. In germline, CDR1 is KGHSH, CDR2 LQKENI. CDR3 size: 13 residues. The CDR3 nucleotides read TGTGCCAGCTCACCAAGTAGATACTATGGCTACACCTTC. Translation gives CASSPSRYYGYTF.

The chain uses TRBV28 and TRBJ2-2; 10 bases are a match to TRBD2. This CDR3 is built from 14 residues. From germline, CDR1 is MDHEN and CDR2 SYDVKM. V was clipped by 5 bases and J by 9 bases; unmatched bases: 6. CDR3 nucleotides: TGTGCCAGCAGTGGGGCTAGCGGGAGTCGGGAGCTGTTTTTT. As protein: CASSGASGSRELFF. The variable domain in full, completed from reference TRBV28 and TRBJ2-2, reads DVKVTQSSRYLVKRTGEKVFLECVQDMDHENMFWYRQDPGLGLRLIYFSYDVKMKEKGDIPEGYSVSREKKERFSLILESASTNQTSMYLCASSGASGSRELFFGEGSRLTVL.

The chain couples TRBV7-2 to TRBJ2-3, with D possibly matching TRBD1 (7 bases). Germline V CDR1 and CDR2: SGHTA, FQGNSA. V was cut by 5 bases and J by 6 bases, with 15 bases left in between. The CDR3 is 14 residues long. For the CDR3, the DNA is TGTGCCAGCAGCCAGGGGGGCCCCCCCGATACGCAGTATTTT. Protein product: CASSQGGPPDTQYF. Full variable domain (missing parts from reference TRBV7-2 and TRBJ2-3): GAGVSQSPSNKVTEKGKDVELRCDPISGHTALYWYRQSLGQGLEFLIYFQGNSAPDKSGLPSDRFSAERTGGSVSTLTIQRTQQEDSAVYLCASSQGGPPDTQYFGPGTRLTVL.

This chain uses TRBV5-4 with TRBJ1-1; D might be TRBD1 (5 bases). From germline, CDR1 is SGHNT and CDR2 YYREEE (reference sequence). V was cut by 4 bases and J by 5 bases, with 18 bases left in between. The CDR3 has 15 amino acids. The CDR3 here is CASSQDRGGGTEAFF. The CDR3 DNA follows: TGTGCCAGCAGCCAAGATCGGGGGGGTGGGACTGAAGCTTTCTTT.

The chain carries TRBV18 and TRBJ2-7; TRBD1 might be the D (6 bases). Trimming shortened V by 2 bases and J by 0 bases, and 8 bases separated the two germline ends. The V gene's germline CDR1 is KGHSH and CDR2 LQKENI. The CDR3 is 14 amino acids. This chain's CDR3 is CASSPGGPSYEQYF. In nucleotides, the CDR3 is TGTGCCAGCTCACCAGGGGGCCCCTCCTACGAGCAGTACTTC.

The chain employs TRBV7-9 and TRBJ2-2; no reliable D call. Germline V gene data show CDR1 as SEHNR and CDR2 as FQNEAQ (reference sequence). CDR3 length equals 14 residues. The germline V and J ends were trimmed by 1 base and 3 bases, with 6 bases remaining between them. The CDR3 region has the DNA TGTGCCAGCAGCTTAGGCAGATACACCGGGGAGCTGTTTTTT. Amino acids: CASSLGRYTGELFF.

V and J are TRBV6-4 and TRBJ2-3, with TRBD1 matching 7 bases. The germline V gene encodes CDR1 MRHNA and CDR2 SNTAGT. The CDR3 runs 13 residues. V shed 4 bases, J shed 3 bases, and the junction held 1 base outside the gene matches. CDR3 DNA sequence: TGTGCCAGCAGTGGACAGGGTACAGATACGCAGTATTTT. It encodes CASSGQGTDTQYF.

This chain links TRBV5-1 with TRBJ1-3; D unclear. V was pared by 4 bases and J by 4 bases, with 15 bases between. The CDR3 runs 15 residues. CDR1 and CDR2 (germline): SGHRS, YFSETQ. The CDR3 protein is CASSPGRSVGNTIYF. CDR3 coding DNA: TGCGCCAGCAGCCCCGGTCGATCGGTAGGAAACACCATATATTTT.

This clone was recorded once. The rearrangement joins TRBV7-9 to TRBJ1-1; 7 nucleotides match TRBD1. Germline CDR1 and CDR2: SEHNR and FQNEAQ (reference sequence). There are 15 residues in the CDR3. The V and J ends lost 3 bases and 0 bases, in that order; junction bases with no gene match: 4. CDR3 in amino acids: CASSLRGQLNTEAFF. In DNA form, the CDR3 reads TGTGCCAGCAGCTTGCGGGGACAGTTGAACACTGAAGCTTTCTTT.

This chain links TRBV27 with TRBJ2-4, with TRBD2 matching over 9 bases. The J segment lost 7 bases and the V segment lost 3 bases, leaving 4 bases of the junction unmatched. The CDR3 extends over 14 amino acids. The germline CDR1 and CDR2 sequences are MNHEY and SMNVEV (reference sequence). Here the CDR3 reads CASSFMTSGNIQYF. DNA for the CDR3: TGTGCCAGCAGTTTTATGACTAGCGGCAACATTCAGTACTTC.

The V and J genes are TRBV6-5 and TRBJ1-5, with 11 positions matching TRBD1. V shed 6 bases and J 6 bases; nucleotides not matched to a gene: 7. This CDR3 has 15 residues. From germline, CDR1 is MNHEY and CDR2 SVGAGI. In DNA form, the CDR3 reads TGTGCCAGCAGCCCCGGACAGGGGGCTAGTCAGCCCCAGCATTTT. Its protein product is CASSPGQGASQPQHF.